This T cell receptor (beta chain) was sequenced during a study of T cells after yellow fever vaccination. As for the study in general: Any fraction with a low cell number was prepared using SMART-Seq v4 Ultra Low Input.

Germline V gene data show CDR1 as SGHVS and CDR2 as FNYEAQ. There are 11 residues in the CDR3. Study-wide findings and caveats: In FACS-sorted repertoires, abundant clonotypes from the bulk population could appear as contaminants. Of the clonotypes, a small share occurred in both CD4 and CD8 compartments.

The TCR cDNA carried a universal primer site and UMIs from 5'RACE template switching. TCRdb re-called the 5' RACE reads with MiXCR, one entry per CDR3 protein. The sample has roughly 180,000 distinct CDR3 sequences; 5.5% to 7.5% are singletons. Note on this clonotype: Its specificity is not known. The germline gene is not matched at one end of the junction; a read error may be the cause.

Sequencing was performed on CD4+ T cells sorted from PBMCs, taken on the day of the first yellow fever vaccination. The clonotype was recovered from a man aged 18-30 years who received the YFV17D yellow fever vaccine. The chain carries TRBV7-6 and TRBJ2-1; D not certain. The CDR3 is CSSSPGYEQFF. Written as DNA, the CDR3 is TGTTCCAGCAGCCCTGGGTATGAGCAGTTCTTC. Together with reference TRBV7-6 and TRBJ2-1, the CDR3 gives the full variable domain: GAGVSQSPRYKVTKRGQDVALRCDPISGHVSLYWYRQALGQGPEFLTYFNYEAQQDKSGLPNDRFSAERPEGSISTLTIQRTEQRDSAMYRCSSSPGYEQFFGPGTRLTVL.